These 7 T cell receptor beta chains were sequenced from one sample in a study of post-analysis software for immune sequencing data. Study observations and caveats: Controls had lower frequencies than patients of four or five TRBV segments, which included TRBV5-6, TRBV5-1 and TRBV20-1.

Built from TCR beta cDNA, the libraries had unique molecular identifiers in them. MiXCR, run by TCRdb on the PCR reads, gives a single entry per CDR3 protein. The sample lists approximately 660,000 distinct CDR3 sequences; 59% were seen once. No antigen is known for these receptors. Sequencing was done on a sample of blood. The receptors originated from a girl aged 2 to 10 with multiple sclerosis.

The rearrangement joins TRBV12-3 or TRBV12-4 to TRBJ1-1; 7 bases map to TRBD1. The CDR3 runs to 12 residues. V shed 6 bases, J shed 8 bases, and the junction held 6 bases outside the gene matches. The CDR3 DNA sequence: TGTGCCAGCAGACCCCGGGACAGCGAAGCTTTCTTT. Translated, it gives CASRPRDSEAFF.

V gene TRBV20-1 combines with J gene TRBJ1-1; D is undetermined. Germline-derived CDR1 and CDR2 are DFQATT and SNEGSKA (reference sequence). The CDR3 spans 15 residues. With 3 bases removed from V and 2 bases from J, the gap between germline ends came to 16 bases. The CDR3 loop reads CSASQVLHLNTEAFF. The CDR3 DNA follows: TGCAGTGCTAGCCAGGTCCTTCATTTAAACACTGAAGCTTTCTTT.

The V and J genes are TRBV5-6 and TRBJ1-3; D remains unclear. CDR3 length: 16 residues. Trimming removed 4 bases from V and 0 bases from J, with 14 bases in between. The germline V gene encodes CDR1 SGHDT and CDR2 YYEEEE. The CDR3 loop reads CASSRGGISSGNTIYF. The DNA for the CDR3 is TGTGCCAGCAGCCGAGGAGGGATTAGCTCTGGAAACACCATATATTTT.

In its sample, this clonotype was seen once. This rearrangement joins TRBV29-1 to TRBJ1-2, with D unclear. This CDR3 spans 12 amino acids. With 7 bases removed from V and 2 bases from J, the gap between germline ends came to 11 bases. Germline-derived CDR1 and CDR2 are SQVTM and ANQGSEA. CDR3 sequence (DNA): TGCAGCGGTGGCGCGGGGAACTATGGCTACACCTTC. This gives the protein CSGGAGNYGYTF.

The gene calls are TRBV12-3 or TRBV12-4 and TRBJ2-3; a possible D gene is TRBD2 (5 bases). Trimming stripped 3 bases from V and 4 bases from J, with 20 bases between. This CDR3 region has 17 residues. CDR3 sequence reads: CASSLPEGEPSADTQYF. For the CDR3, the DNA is TGTGCCAGCAGTTTGCCCGAGGGAGAGCCGAGCGCAGATACGCAGTATTTT.

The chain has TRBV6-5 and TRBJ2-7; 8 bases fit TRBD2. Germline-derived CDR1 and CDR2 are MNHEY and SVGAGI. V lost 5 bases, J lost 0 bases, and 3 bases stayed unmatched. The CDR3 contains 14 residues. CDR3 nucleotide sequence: TGTGCCAGCAGTATAGCGGGATTCTCCTACGAGCAGTACTTC. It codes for CASSIAGFSYEQYF.

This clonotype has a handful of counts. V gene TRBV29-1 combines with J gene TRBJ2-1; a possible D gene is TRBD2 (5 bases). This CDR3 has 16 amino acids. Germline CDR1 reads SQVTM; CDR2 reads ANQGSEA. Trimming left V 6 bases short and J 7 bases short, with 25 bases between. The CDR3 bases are TGCAGCGTCGACGGACTTAGGCCGTTATCTTTAAATGAGCAGTTCTTC. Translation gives CSVDGLRPLSLNEQFF.